This T cell receptor beta chain derives from a study of T-cell reconstitution after alpha-beta-depleted transplantation in children. V shed 6 bases and J shed 2 bases, with 20 bases lying between them. There are 15 residues in the CDR3. The V gene's germline CDR1 is DFQATT and CDR2 SNEGSKA (reference sequence). Molecular barcoding with unique molecular identifiers was used for the TCRbeta library. Using its own MiXCR run on the PCR reads, TCRdb lists one record per CDR3 protein. The profile covers roughly 790,000 distinct CDR3 sequences, with 15% to 20% appearing a single time and just under 5% taken by the ten largest. Findings and caveats of the study: Counts and diversity of T cells one year after transplant came mostly from newly produced T cells. In some patients, recipient T cells and intrathymic progenitors surviving conditioning explained high day-60 diversity. After transplant, at about two months, alpha-beta T cells were reportedly derived from several hundred expanded graft clones.

About this clonotype: Its target is unknown.

The V call is TRBV20-1, the J call TRBJ2-7; D is possibly TRBD2 (5 bases). The sequence was collected from a male patient aged 5 to 17 who had a stem cell transplant for acute lymphoblastic leukemia, so the T cells may come from the graft donor. Sequencing was performed on PBMCs, mostly from graft donor cells, taken 360 days after TCRalphabeta/CD19-depleted stem cell transplant. The CDR3 loop is CSARPREGGTYEQYF. The CDR3 nucleotides read TGCAGTGCAAGGCCCCGAGAGGGTGGGACCTACGAGCAGTACTTC.